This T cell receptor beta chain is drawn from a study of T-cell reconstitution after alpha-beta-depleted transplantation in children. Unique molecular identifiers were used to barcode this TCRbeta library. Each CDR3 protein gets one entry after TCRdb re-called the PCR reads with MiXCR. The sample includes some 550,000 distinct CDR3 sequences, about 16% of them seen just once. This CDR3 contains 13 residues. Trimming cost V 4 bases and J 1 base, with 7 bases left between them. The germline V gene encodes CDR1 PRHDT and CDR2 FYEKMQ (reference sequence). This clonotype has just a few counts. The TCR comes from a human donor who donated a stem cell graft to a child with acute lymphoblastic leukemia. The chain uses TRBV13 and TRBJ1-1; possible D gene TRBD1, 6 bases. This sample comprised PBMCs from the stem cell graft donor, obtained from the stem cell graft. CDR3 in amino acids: CASSSDRNTEAFF. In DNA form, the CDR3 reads TGTGCCAGCAGCTCGGACAGGAACACTGAAGCTTTCTTT.